The 20 T cell receptor beta chains given below trace back to one sample, sequenced in a study of cytotoxic CD8 clonotypes in ibrutinib-treated CLL. Sequencing used immunoSEQ multiplex PCR; TCRdb keeps in-frame clones, though not all of them. The repertoire includes hundreds of thousands of clones, roughly 71% of them detected once, and about 5.9% sits in the top ten. The material sequenced was PBMCs, taken after 36 months of ibrutinib treatment. These receptors were collected from a human donor with chronic lymphocytic leukemia.

The chain links TRBV18 to TRBJ1-1; D not resolved. The CDR3 sequence is 14 residues long. V shed 4 bases and J shed 4 bases, with 13 bases lying between them. Germline V gives CDR1 KGHSH, CDR2 LQKENI. The CDR3 sequence is CASSLKVLGTEAFF. DNA of the CDR3: TGTGCCAGCTCACTCAAAGTTCTCGGCACTGAAGCTTTCTTT.

This clone was counted only a few times. The V call is TRBV6-1, the J call TRBJ2-7; 8 bases align to TRBD1. CDR3 length equals 16 residues. Germline V gives CDR1 MNHNS, CDR2 SASEGT. J was trimmed by 3 bases and V by 4 bases; bases with no gene match: 11. CDR3: CASSVNWPGQDYEQYF. DNA of the CDR3: TGTGCCAGCAGTGTAAACTGGCCGGGACAGGACTACGAGCAGTACTTC.

J is TRBJ2-1 and V is TRBV5-4; 8 nucleotides line up with TRBD2. V dropped 5 bases and J dropped 6; count of bases not matched to a gene: 7. CDR3 length: 14 residues. The germline V gene has CDR1 SGHNT and CDR2 YYREEE (reference sequence). CDR3 region: CASRLNSGVNEQFF. CDR3 DNA sequence: TGTGCCAGCAGGTTAAATAGCGGGGTCAATGAGCAGTTCTTC. Variable domain in full (rest from reference TRBV5-4 and TRBJ2-1): ETGVTQSPTHLIKTRGQQVTLRCSSQSGHNTVSWYQQALGQGPQFIFQYYREEENGRGNFPPRFSGLQFPNYSSELNVNALELDDSALYLCASRLNSGVNEQFFGPGTRLTVL.

This clone showed up just a few times. The chain is built from TRBV4-2 and TRBJ1-3; D is undetermined. The length of the CDR3 is 16 residues. The V end lost 2 bases, the J end lost 3 bases, and 14 bases lay between the germline ends. Germline CDR1 LGHNA, CDR2 YNFKEQ. CDR3 DNA: TGTGCCAGCAGCCAACCGGGTCTCGCACTTGGAAACACCATATATTTT. It specifies CASSQPGLALGNTIYF.

In its sample, this clone was seen a few times. The gene calls are TRBV5-1 and TRBJ1-4, with 8 bases identical to TRBD1. This CDR3 comprises 15 residues. The V gene end was trimmed by 4 bases and the J gene end by 8 bases; junction bases not matched to a gene: 10. CDR1 and CDR2 from the germline V gene are SGHRS and YFSETQ. For the CDR3, the DNA is TGCGCCAGCAGCGGGCCGGGACAGGTGGGAGAAAAACTGTTTTTT. Translation gives CASSGPGQVGEKLFF.

Only a few counts were recorded for this clone. The chain recombines TRBV7-2 with TRBJ2-1; possibly TRBD1 for D (5 bases). The ends were cut back, 5 bases at V and 6 bases at J, with 14 bases in the middle. Looked up from germline, CDR1 is SGHTA and CDR2 is FQGNSA. This CDR3 is 14 amino acids long. In DNA form, the CDR3 reads TGTGCCAGCAGCCCCCAGCCCAGGGCCAATGAGCAGTTCTTC. This codes for CASSPQPRANEQFF.

The gene calls are TRBV4-2 and TRBJ1-3; 9 bases align to TRBD1. This CDR3 comprises 15 residues. With 7 bases clipped from V and 7 bases from J, the junction kept 11 bases outside the gene matches. The germline gives CDR1 LGHNA, CDR2 YNFKEQ. The CDR3 DNA reads TGTGCCAGCAACCCCCGGACAGGGGTTGGGAACACCATATATTTT. Protein sequence: CASNPRTGVGNTIYF.

The chain couples TRBV15 to TRBJ2-5; unclear D gene. V was clipped by 0 bases and J by 5 bases, with 13 bases between them. The CDR3 sequence is 15 residues long. Looked up from germline, CDR1 is LNHNV and CDR2 is YYDKDF (reference sequence). CDR3 DNA: TGTGCCACCAGCAGAGATGCGCTAGTTGGGGAGACCCAGTACTTC. Translating it yields CATSRDALVGETQYF.

The chain combines TRBV7-2 with TRBJ1-5; 7 nucleotides agree with TRBD1. The CDR3 has 17 amino acids. In germline, CDR1 is SGHTA, CDR2 FQGNSA. J was trimmed by 1 base and V by 2 bases; bases with no gene match: 8. The CDR3 protein is CASSLRPQGKSNQPQHF. The CDR3 DNA reads as TGTGCCAGCAGCTTACGACCACAGGGGAAGAGCAATCAGCCCCAGCATTTT. Full variable domain (remainder filled in from reference TRBV7-2 and TRBJ1-5): GAGVSQSPSNKVTEKGKDVELRCDPISGHTALYWYRQSLGQGLEFLIYFQGNSAPDKSGLPSDRFSAERTGGSVSTLTIQRTQQEDSAVYLCASSLRPQGKSNQPQHFGDGTRLSIL.

The V and J genes are TRBV7-9 and TRBJ2-2; either TRBD1 or TRBD2 may fit D (6 bases each). This CDR3 has 17 amino acids. Between the trimmed V and J ends, which lost 5 bases and 4 bases, there was a span of 20 bases. The germline CDR1 and CDR2 sequences are SEHNR and FQNEAQ (reference sequence). CDR3 bases: TGTGCCAGCAGCCCGGTTGAGGGGGGTCGTGGCACCGGGGAGCTGTTTTTT. This sequence encodes CASSPVEGGRGTGELFF.

CDR3 sequence: CASSYRFQETQYF. CDR3 nucleotides: TGCGCCAGCAGCTACAGGTTCCAAGAGACCCAGTACTTC. The chain is built from TRBV5-1 and TRBJ2-5; a weak D match, TRBD1 (5 bases). The germline V gene encodes CDR1 SGHRS and CDR2 YFSETQ. This CDR3 is built from 13 residues. V was cut by 3 bases and J by 1 base, with 7 bases left in between.

CDR3 in amino acids: CASNKKDRPYEQYF. The CDR3 nucleotides read TGTGCCAGCAACAAGAAGGACAGACCCTACGAGCAGTACTTC. The chain joins TRBV7-9 to TRBJ2-7, with D tentatively TRBD1 (6 bases). The V end was cut by 7 bases, the J end by 2 bases, with 15 bases between. The CDR3 has 14 residues. The germline CDR1 and CDR2 sequences are SEHNR and FQNEAQ (reference sequence).

The CDR3 reads CASSWTGAGELFF. For the CDR3, the DNA is TGCGCCAGCAGCTGGACAGGGGCCGGGGAGCTGTTTTTT. This chain joins TRBV5-1 and TRBJ2-2, with 9 bases matching TRBD1. This CDR3 comprises 13 residues. J lost 6 bases, V lost 3 bases, and 0 bases had no gene match. Germline V gene data show CDR1 as SGHRS and CDR2 as YFSETQ.

V is TRBV7-2 and J is TRBJ2-7, with 8 bases that match TRBD2. The germline gives CDR1 SGHTA, CDR2 FQGNSA. The CDR3 extends over 14 amino acids. V was clipped by 5 bases and J by 2 bases; unmatched bases: 5. The CDR3 spells CASSPLAGPYEQYF. The CDR3 DNA sequence: TGTGCCAGCAGCCCATTAGCGGGGCCCTACGAGCAGTACTTC.

The rearrangement uses TRBV5-5 and TRBJ2-1; 10 positions agree with TRBD2. After removal of 5 bases from V and 3 bases from J, the junction contained 5 bases not matched to a gene. Germline CDR1 reads SGHKS; CDR2 reads YYEKEE (reference sequence). This CDR3 is built from 15 residues. CDR3 sequence: CASRPGLAVYNEQFF. The CDR3 bases are TGTGCCAGCAGACCTGGACTAGCGGTCTACAATGAGCAGTTCTTC.

The chain employs TRBV18 and TRBJ1-3; D is ambiguous. The germline gives CDR1 KGHSH, CDR2 LQKENI. Trimming shortened V by 2 bases and J by 0 bases, and 8 bases separated the two germline ends. This CDR3 is 15 amino acids long. CDR3 DNA: TGTGCCAGCTCACCATCAGCGGGCTCTGGAAACACCATATATTTT. Protein sequence: CASSPSAGSGNTIYF. The whole variable domain, filled in from reference TRBV18 and TRBJ1-3, reads NAGVMQNPRHLVRRRGQEARLRCSPMKGHSHVYWYRQLPEEGLKFMVYLQKENIIDESGMPKERFSAEFPKEGPSILRIQQVVRGDSAAYFCASSPSAGSGNTIYFGEGSWLTVV.

This chain's CDR3 is CASSARNEQFF. CDR3 coding DNA: TGTGCCAGCAGTGCCCGCAATGAGCAGTTCTTC. The chain links TRBV2 to TRBJ2-1; no definite D call. Trimming took off 4 bases at V and 6 bases at J, with 4 bases between the two ends. Germline assignment: CDR1 SNHLY and CDR2 FYNNEI. This CDR3 spans 11 amino acids.

This chain uses TRBV29-1 with TRBJ2-7; 11 bases are shared with TRBD2. CDR1 and CDR2 from the germline V gene are SQVTM and ANQGSEA. V lost 6 bases and J lost 3; bases outside the gene matches: 7. CDR3 length: 14 amino acids. The CDR3 nucleotides read TGCAGCGTCCTTCTAGCGGGGGGCTACTACGAGCAGTACTTC. As protein: CSVLLAGGYYEQYF.

The rearrangement links TRBV13 to TRBJ2-5; D could derive from TRBD1 or TRBD2 (5 bases each). Trimming removed 0 bases at V and 7 bases at J, with 15 bases between. The germline V gene encodes CDR1 PRHDT and CDR2 FYEKMQ (reference sequence). The CDR3 is made up of 15 amino acids. The CDR3 reads CASSLGWGSSVTQYF. In DNA form, the CDR3 reads TGTGCCAGCAGCTTAGGGTGGGGGTCGTCAGTGACCCAGTACTTC.

CDR3 sequence reads: CASSQVLQAYGYTF. CDR3 nucleotide sequence: TGCGCCAGCAGCCAAGTACTACAGGCCTATGGCTACACCTTC. The V call is TRBV4-1, the J call TRBJ1-2; possible D gene TRBD1, 5 bases. The germline gives CDR1 MGHRA, CDR2 YSYEKL. This CDR3 comprises 14 residues. V lost 1 base and J 4 bases, leaving 10 bases between the germline ends.